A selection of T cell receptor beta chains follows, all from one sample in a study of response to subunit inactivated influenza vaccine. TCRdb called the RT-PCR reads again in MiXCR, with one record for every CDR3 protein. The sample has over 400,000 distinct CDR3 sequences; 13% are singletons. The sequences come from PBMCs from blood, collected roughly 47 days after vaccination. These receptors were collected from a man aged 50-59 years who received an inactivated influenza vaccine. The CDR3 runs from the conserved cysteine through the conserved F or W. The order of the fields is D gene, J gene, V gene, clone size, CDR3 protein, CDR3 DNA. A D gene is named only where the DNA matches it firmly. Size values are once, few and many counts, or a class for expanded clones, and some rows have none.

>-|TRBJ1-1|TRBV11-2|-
CASITPDRRGVGPNTEAFF
TGTGCCAGCATCACACCGGACCGACGCGGGGTCGGCCCCAACACTGAAGCTTTCTTT
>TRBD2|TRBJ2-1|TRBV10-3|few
CAIRGTSGGNEQFF
TGTGCCATCAGGGGGACTAGCGGGGGCAATGAGCAGTTCTTC
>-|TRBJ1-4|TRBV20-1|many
CSARGEDGEKLFF
TGCAGTGCGCGGGGGGAGGATGGTGAAAAACTGTTTTTT
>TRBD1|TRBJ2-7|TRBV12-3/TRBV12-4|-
CASSLGQGVTLDEQYF
TGTGCCAGCAGTTTAGGGCAGGGGGTAACCCTCGACGAGCAGTACTTC
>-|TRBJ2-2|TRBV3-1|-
CASSHGAHVGTGELFF
TGTGCCAGCAGCCACGGAGCGCACGTAGGGACCGGGGAGCTGTTTTTT
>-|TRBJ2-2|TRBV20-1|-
CSARVWGGQPRIRGNTGELFF
TGCAGTGCTAGAGTTTGGGGAGGTCAGCCTCGTATTAGAGGGAACACCGGGGAGCTGTTTTTT
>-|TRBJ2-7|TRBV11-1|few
CASSSQWGTYEQYF
TGTGCCAGCAGCTCCCAGTGGGGCACCTACGAGCAGTACTTC
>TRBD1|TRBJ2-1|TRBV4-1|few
CASSQLYGQGRGNEQFF
TGCGCCAGCAGCCAATTGTACGGACAGGGTAGAGGGAATGAGCAGTTCTTC
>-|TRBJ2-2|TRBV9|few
CASSVQDNTGELFF
TGTGCCAGCAGCGTCCAGGATAACACCGGGGAGCTGTTTTTT
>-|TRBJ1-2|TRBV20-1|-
CSASFDGREGYTF
TGCAGTGCTAGTTTCGATGGCAGGGAGGGCTACACCTTC
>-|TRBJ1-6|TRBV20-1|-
CSVRGRDTNSPLHF
TGCAGTGTACGTGGCAGGGATACGAATTCACCCCTCCACTTT
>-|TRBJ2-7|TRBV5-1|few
CASSPGRGSLTYEQYF
TGCGCCAGCAGCCCGGGGCGTGGGAGCCTGACTTACGAGCAGTACTTC
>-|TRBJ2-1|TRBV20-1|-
CSARLAPEQFF
TGCAGTGCTAGGCTTGCCCCTGAGCAGTTCTTC
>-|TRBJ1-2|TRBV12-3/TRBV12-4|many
CASSSTGSANYGYTF
TGTGCCAGCAGTTCAACAGGGTCTGCTAACTATGGCTACACCTTC
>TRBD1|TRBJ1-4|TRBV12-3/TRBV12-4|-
CASSLDRGWDGKLFF
TGTGCCAGCAGTTTAGACAGGGGCTGGGACGGAAAACTGTTTTTT
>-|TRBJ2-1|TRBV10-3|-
CAITSEPLEGRAFF
TGTGCCATCACCTCGGAGCCCCTCGAGGGGAGAGCGTTCTTC
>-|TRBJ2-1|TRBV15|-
CATSRPLIARSYNEQFF
TGTGCCACCAGCAGGCCCCTCATAGCGAGATCTTACAATGAGCAGTTCTTC
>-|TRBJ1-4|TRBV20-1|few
CSARGPTQEKLFF
TGCAGTGCTAGGGGCCCTACCCAAGAAAAACTGTTTTTT
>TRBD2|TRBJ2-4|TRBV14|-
CSSSQATSGGVKNIQYF
TGTTCCAGCAGCCAAGCCACTAGCGGCGGGGTCAAAAACATTCAGTACTTC
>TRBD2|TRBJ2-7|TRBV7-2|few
CASSSGLAGVGLEQYF
TGTGCCAGCAGCTCGGGACTAGCGGGGGTGGGGCTCGAGCAGTACTTC
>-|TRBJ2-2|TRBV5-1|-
CASSLTTVGELFF
TGCGCCAGCAGCCTCACTACCGTCGGGGAGCTGTTTTTT
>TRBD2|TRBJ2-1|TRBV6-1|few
CASSSSGSYSNEQFF
TGTGCCAGCAGCTCCAGCGGGAGTTATAGCAATGAGCAGTTCTTC
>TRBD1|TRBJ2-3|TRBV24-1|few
CATSESGTGHSTDTQYF
TGTGCCACCAGTGAATCCGGGACAGGTCATAGCACAGATACGCAGTATTTT
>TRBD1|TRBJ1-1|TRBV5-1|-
CATTDTGGSGEAFF
TGCGCCACTACTGATACAGGGGGGTCCGGTGAAGCTTTCTTT
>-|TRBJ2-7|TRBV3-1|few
CASSQVLRLSYEQYF
TGTGCCAGCAGCCAAGTTTTGCGGCTCTCCTACGAGCAGTACTTC
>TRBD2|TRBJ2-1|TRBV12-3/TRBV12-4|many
CASSLGLAGTYNEQFF
TGTGCCAGCAGTTTAGGGCTAGCGGGAACCTACAATGAGCAGTTCTTC
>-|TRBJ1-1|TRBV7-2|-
CASSLNPEGTEAFF
TGTGCCAGCAGCCTCAATCCAGAGGGGACTGAAGCTTTCTTT
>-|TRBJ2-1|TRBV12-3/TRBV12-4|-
CASSFPQGTYNEQFF
TGTGCCAGCAGTTTTCCCCAGGGTACCTACAATGAGCAGTTCTTC
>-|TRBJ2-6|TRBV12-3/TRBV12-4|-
CASSFRAGGANVLTF
TGTGCCAGCAGTTTTCGGGCGGGTGGGGCCAACGTCCTGACTTTC
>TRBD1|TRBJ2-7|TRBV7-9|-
CASSLAGARGPTYEQYF
TGTGCCAGCAGCTTAGCGGGGGCCAGGGGGCCGACCTACGAGCAGTACTTC
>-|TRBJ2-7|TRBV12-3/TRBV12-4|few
CASSGQGGNEQYF
TGTGCCTCCTCGGGGCAGGGTGGAAACGAGCAGTACTTC
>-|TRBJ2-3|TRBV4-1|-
CASSQEAARTDTQYF
TGCGCCAGCAGCCAAGAGGCTGCTCGCACAGATACGCAGTATTTT
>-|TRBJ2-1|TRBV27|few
CASSRGSKGGEQFF
TGTGCCAGCAGTAGGGGCTCTAAGGGCGGTGAGCAGTTCTTC
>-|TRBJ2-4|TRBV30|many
CAWSRAGIMLAKNIQYF
TGTGCCTGGAGTCGGGCGGGAATCATGCTGGCCAAAAACATTCAGTACTTC
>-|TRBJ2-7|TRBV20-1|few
CSARGLPDEQYF
TGCAGTGCTAGGGGACTCCCTGACGAGCAGTACTTC
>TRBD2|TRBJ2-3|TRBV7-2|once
CASSSSGKSGDTQYF
TGTGCCAGCAGCTCTAGCGGGAAGTCGGGAGATACGCAGTATTTT
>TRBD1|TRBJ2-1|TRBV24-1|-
CATSDPSDRVNEQFF
TGTGCCACCAGTGATCCGTCGGACAGGGTGAATGAGCAGTTCTTC
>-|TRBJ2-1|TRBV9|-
CASSASGNYNEQFF
TGTGCCAGCAGCGCGTCAGGTAACTACAATGAGCAGTTCTTC
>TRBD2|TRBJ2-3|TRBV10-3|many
CAIRSGGAKDTQYF
TGTGCCATCAGAAGCGGGGGGGCCAAAGATACGCAGTATTTT